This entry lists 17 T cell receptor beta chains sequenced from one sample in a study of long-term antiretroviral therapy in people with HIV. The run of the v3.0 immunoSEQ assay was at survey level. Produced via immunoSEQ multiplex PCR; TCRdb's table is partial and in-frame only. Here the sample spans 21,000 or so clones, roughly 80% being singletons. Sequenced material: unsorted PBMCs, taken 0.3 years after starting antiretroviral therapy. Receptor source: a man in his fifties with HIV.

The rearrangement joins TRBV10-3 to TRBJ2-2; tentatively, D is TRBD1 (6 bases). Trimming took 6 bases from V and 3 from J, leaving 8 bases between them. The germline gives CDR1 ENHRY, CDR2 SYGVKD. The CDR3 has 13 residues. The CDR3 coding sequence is TGTGCCATCAGGGACAGAGACACCGGGGAGCTGTTTTTT. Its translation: CAIRDRDTGELFF.

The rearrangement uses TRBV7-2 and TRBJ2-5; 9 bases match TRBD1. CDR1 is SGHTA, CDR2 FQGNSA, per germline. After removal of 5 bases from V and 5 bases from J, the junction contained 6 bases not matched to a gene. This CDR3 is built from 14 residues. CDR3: CASSEIDRGETQYF. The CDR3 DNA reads TGTGCCAGCAGCGAAATAGACAGGGGGGAGACCCAGTACTTC. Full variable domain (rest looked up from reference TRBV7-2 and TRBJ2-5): GAGVSQSPSNKVTEKGKDVELRCDPISGHTALYWYRQSLGQGLEFLIYFQGNSAPDKSGLPSDRFSAERTGGSVSTLTIQRTQQEDSAVYLCASSEIDRGETQYFGPGTRLLVL.

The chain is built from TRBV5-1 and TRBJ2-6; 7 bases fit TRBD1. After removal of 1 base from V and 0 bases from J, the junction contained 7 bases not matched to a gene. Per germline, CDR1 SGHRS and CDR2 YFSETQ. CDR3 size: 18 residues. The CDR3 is CASSLKTGFLSGANVLTF. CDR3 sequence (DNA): TGCGCCAGCAGCTTGAAGACAGGGTTTCTCTCTGGGGCCAACGTCCTGACTTTC.

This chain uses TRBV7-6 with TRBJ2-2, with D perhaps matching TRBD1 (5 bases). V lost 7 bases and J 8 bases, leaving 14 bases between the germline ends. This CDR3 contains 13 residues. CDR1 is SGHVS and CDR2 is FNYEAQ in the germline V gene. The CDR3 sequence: CASTQGSWGELFF. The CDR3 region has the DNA TGTGCCAGCACCCAGGGTTCATGGGGGGAGCTGTTTTTT.

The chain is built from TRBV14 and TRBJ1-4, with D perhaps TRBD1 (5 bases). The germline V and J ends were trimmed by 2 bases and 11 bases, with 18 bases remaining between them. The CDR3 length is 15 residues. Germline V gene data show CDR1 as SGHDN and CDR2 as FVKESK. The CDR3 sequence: CASSQFRDGGRKLFF. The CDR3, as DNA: TGTGCCAGCAGCCAATTCCGGGACGGGGGTCGGAAACTGTTTTTT.

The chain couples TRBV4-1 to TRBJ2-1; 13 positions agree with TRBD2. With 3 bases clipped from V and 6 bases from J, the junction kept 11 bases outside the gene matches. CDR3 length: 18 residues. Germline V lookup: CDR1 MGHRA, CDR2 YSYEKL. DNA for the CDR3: TGCGCCAGCAGCCATCCCACTAGCGGGGGGGCCCGGCGCAATGAGCAGTTCTTC. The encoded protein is CASSHPTSGGARRNEQFF.

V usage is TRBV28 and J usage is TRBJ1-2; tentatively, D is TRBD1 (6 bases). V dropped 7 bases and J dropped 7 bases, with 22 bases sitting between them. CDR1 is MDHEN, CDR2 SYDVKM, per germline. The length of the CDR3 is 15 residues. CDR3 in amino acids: CASTLGGSTGSGYTF. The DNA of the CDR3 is TGTGCCAGCACCCTCGGGGGCAGTACAGGGAGTGGCTACACCTTC.

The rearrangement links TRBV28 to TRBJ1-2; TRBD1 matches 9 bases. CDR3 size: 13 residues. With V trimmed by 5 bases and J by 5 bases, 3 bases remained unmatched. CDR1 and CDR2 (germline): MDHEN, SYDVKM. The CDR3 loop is CASSPQGAYGYTF. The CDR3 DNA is TGTGCCAGCAGTCCACAGGGGGCATATGGCTACACCTTC.

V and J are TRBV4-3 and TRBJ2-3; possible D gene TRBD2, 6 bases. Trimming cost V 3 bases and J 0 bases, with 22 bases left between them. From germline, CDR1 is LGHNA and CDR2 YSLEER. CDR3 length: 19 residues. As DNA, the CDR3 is TGCGCCAGCAGCCAGCTTTTAGCCTCGGCGGGACCTAGCACAGATACGCAGTATTTT. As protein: CASSQLLASAGPSTDTQYF.

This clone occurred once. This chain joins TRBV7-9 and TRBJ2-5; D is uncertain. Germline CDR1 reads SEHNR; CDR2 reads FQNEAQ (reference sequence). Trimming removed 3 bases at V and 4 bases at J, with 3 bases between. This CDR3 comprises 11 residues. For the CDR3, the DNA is TGTGCCAGCAGCTTCGGAGAGACCCAGTACTTC. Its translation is CASSFGETQYF.

CDR3 sequence reads: CAWSGSRQPQHF. In DNA, the CDR3 is TGTGCCTGGAGTGGTAGTCGGCAGCCCCAGCATTTT. The J gene is TRBJ1-5, the V gene TRBV30; no definite D call. This CDR3 spans 12 amino acids. From germline, CDR1 is GTSNPN and CDR2 SVGIG (reference sequence). The V end was cut by 1 base, the J end by 7 bases, with 8 bases between. Full variable domain (remainder filled in from reference TRBV30 and TRBJ1-5): SQTIHQWPATLVQPVGSPLSLECTVEGTSNPNLYWYRQAAGRGLQLLFYSVGIGQISSEVPQNLSASRPQDRQFILSSKKLLLSDSGFYLCAWSGSRQPQHFGDGTRLSIL.

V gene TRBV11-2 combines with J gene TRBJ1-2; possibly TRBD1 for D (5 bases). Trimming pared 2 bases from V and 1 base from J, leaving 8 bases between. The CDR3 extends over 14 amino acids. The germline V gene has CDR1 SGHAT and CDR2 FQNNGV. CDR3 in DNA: TGTGCCAGCAGCTTAACCGACAGTAACTATGGCTACACCTTC. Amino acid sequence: CASSLTDSNYGYTF.

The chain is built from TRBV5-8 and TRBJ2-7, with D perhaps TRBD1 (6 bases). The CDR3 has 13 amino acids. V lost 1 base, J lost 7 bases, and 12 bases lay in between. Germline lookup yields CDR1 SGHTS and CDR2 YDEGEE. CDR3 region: CASSLTGSGEQYF. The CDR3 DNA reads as TGTGCCAGCAGCTTGACAGGGTCTGGAGAGCAGTACTTC.

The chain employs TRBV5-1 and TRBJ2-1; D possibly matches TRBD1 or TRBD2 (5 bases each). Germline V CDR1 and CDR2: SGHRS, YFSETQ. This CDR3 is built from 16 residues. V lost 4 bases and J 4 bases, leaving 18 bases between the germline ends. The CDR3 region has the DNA TGCGCCAGCAGCCCTCGGGGCGGGCAAAGGTACAATGAGCAGTTCTTC. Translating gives CASSPRGGQRYNEQFF.

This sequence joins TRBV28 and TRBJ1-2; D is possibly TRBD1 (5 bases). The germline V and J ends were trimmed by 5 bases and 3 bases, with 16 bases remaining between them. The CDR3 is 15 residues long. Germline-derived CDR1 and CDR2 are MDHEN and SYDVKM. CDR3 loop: CASSPLEGHYYGYTF. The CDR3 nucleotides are TGTGCCAGCAGTCCGTTGGAGGGGCACTACTATGGCTACACCTTC.

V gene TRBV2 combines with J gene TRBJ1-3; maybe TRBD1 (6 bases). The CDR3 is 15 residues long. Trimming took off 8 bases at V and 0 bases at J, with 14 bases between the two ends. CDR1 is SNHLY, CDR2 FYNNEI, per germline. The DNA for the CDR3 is TGTGCCAGCGTAGGGGGGACTCACTCTGGAAACACCATATATTTT. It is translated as CASVGGTHSGNTIYF.

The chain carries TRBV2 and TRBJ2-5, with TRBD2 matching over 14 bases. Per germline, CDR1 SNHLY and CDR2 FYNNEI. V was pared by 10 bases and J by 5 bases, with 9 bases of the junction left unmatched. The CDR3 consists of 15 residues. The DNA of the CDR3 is TGTGCCACCCGGCAGACTAGCGGGAGGGAGGAGACCCAGTACTTC. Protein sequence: CATRQTSGREETQYF.